The 16 T cell receptor beta chains below come from one sample, sequenced in a study of shared T cell receptors in the human thymus (dated by TCRdb to about 2021). The library was produced with the immunoSEQ multiplex PCR assay. As stored in TCRdb, this immuneACCESS dataset retains in-frame rearrangements with V and J assigned. A fraction of the clones does not appear; measured against another copy, unresolved V genes explain less than half of the discrepancy, and the remainder lacks a known reason. This sample lists about 660,000 clones; 70% to 90% were detected once. The ten biggest clones cover about 0.0094% of the sample. These data are also associated with another study on human thymus T cells.

Source material: thymocytes. The receptors were gathered from a boy less than two years old with a congenital heart defect. Donor details come from another sample of the same person, matched by shared clones.

V is TRBV28 and J is TRBJ1-5; D not resolved. This CDR3 contains 17 residues. Looked up from germline, CDR1 is MDHEN and CDR2 is SYDVKM. V lost 1 base and J lost 6, with 19 bases in between. The CDR3 DNA follows: TGTGCCAGCAGTTTATTCCGGACTGGGAGGAATTTTCAGCCCCAGCATTTT. This translates into CASSLFRTGRNFQPQHF.

This chain links TRBV7-3 with TRBJ2-3; possible D gene TRBD1, 5 bases. Deletions cut 2 bases from V and 0 bases from J, with 15 bases between. The germline V gene encodes CDR1 SGHTA and CDR2 FQGTGA. The CDR3 spans 17 residues. The CDR3 coding sequence is TGTGCCAGCAGCTTACAGCCCTTAGGGGAAAGCACAGATACGCAGTATTTT. As protein: CASSLQPLGESTDTQYF.

The chain couples TRBV29-1 to TRBJ2-5; D possibly corresponds to TRBD2 (6 bases). This CDR3 has 12 amino acids. The germline V gene has CDR1 SQVTM and CDR2 ANQGSEA. V lost 0 bases and J lost 7, with 9 bases in between. Here the CDR3 DNA reads TGCAGCGTTGAAGAAATGGGGGGGACCCAGTACTTC. This gives the protein CSVEEMGGTQYF.

The rearrangement joins TRBV5-1 to TRBJ1-2, with a possible D match to TRBD1 (5 bases). Per germline, CDR1 SGHRS and CDR2 YFSETQ. V was shortened by 1 base and J by 4 bases, with 17 bases between the two germline ends. CDR3 size: 16 residues. CDR3 region: CASSLSHDSLPYGYTF. As DNA, the CDR3 is TGCGCCAGCAGCTTGTCCCACGACAGTCTTCCCTATGGCTACACCTTC.

The genes are TRBV5-1 and TRBJ2-3; 10 bases match TRBD2. CDR3 length: 14 amino acids. Germline V CDR1 and CDR2: SGHRS, YFSETQ. The V gene end was trimmed by 5 bases and the J gene end by 4 bases; junction bases not matched to a gene: 4. The CDR3 protein is CASRLAGDSDTQYF. DNA of the CDR3: TGCGCCAGCAGGCTAGCGGGAGATTCAGATACGCAGTATTTT.

This rearrangement joins TRBV19 to TRBJ1-1; D unresolved. CDR3 size: 15 residues. Trimming shortened V by 6 bases and J by 4 bases, and 18 bases separated the two germline ends. Germline CDR1 LNHDA, CDR2 SQIVND (reference sequence). The CDR3 reads CASRGRGELGTEAFF. Here the CDR3 DNA reads TGTGCCAGTAGGGGCCGGGGTGAGCTGGGCACTGAAGCTTTCTTT.

This clone occurred once. This chain uses TRBV9 with TRBJ2-2, with 7 nucleotides matching TRBD2. V lost 3 bases and J lost 0; bases outside the gene matches: 11. This CDR3 has 18 amino acids. Germline V CDR1 and CDR2: SGDLS, YYNGEE. The CDR3 protein is CASSARGMAGANTGELFF. Written as DNA, the CDR3 is TGTGCCAGCAGCGCCCGCGGGATGGCGGGAGCGAACACCGGGGAGCTGTTTTTT.

The chain couples TRBV6-1 to TRBJ2-7; 13 positions agree with TRBD2. The V gene end was trimmed by 4 bases and the J gene end by 4 bases; junction bases not matched to a gene: 10. The germline V gene encodes CDR1 MNHNS and CDR2 SASEGT. The CDR3 covers 17 residues. CDR3 sequence: CASSGDRPGLAGYEQYF. CDR3 DNA sequence: TGTGCCAGCAGTGGCGACAGGCCGGGACTAGCGGGATACGAGCAGTACTTC.

This clone occurred a few times. The chain is built from TRBV15 and TRBJ2-1; 13 bases are shared with TRBD2. The CDR3 extends over 16 amino acids. V lost 2 bases, J lost 8 bases, and 6 bases stayed unmatched. Per germline, CDR1 LNHNV and CDR2 YYDKDF (reference sequence). CDR3 protein: CATSRPTSGRAYEQFF. CDR3 nucleotide sequence: TGTGCCACCAGCAGACCAACTAGCGGGAGGGCCTATGAGCAGTTCTTC.

As regards this clone: At one of its ends the junction is not consistent with the germline gene, which may arise from a read error. Within the sample, other DNA sequences also encode this same CDR3. This chain joins TRBV30 and TRBJ1-6; TRBD1 matches 7 bases. The CDR3 is 14 residues long. Per the germline V gene, CDR1 is GTSNPN and CDR2 is SVGIG (reference sequence). CDR3 DNA sequence: TGTGCCTCCGACCAGGGGGTCTTTAATTCCCCCCTCCACTTT. Its protein is CASDQGVFNSPLHF.

This clone was found once. The chain has TRBV5-4 and TRBJ1-1, with 9 positions matching TRBD1. In germline, CDR1 is SGHNT, CDR2 YYREEE (reference sequence). V shed 4 bases and J 1 base; nucleotides not matched to a gene: 11. This CDR3 spans 17 amino acids. In DNA, the CDR3 is TGTGCCAGCAGCCTCCAGGGACAGGGCGGAGGGAACACTGAAGCTTTCTTT. Translated, it gives CASSLQGQGGGNTEAFF. Based on the CDR3 plus reference TRBV5-4 and TRBJ1-1, the full variable domain is ETGVTQSPTHLIKTRGQQVTLRCSSQSGHNTVSWYQQALGQGPQFIFQYYREEENGRGNFPPRFSGLQFPNYSSELNVNALELDDSALYLCASSLQGQGGGNTEAFFGQGTRLTVV.

The chain combines TRBV11-2 with TRBJ1-5, with 9 bases aligning to TRBD1. CDR3 length: 14 amino acids. Per the germline V gene, CDR1 is SGHAT and CDR2 is FQNNGV. With 5 bases clipped from V and 11 bases from J, the junction kept 10 bases outside the gene matches. This CDR3 is CASSPWTGASAQHF. As DNA, the CDR3 is TGTGCCAGCAGCCCATGGACAGGGGCTAGCGCCCAGCATTTT.

The chain recombines TRBV9 with TRBJ2-5, with D possibly being TRBD2 (5 bases). Germline V gives CDR1 SGDLS, CDR2 YYNGEE. This CDR3 is 14 amino acids long. Trimming left V 3 bases short and J 5 bases short, with 14 bases between. CDR3 region: CASSAPPGGETQYF. The CDR3 DNA is TGTGCCAGCAGCGCCCCCCCGGGCGGGGAGACCCAGTACTTC.

The chain recombines TRBV4-1 with TRBJ2-3; 7 bases map to TRBD2. Trimming at V came to 0 bases and at J to 2 bases, leaving 2 bases not matched to a gene. The CDR3 runs to 15 residues. Germline CDR1 and CDR2: MGHRA and YSYEKL. The CDR3 sequence: CASSQDQRDTDTQYF. CDR3 DNA: TGCGCCAGCAGCCAAGACCAGCGGGACACAGATACGCAGTATTTT.

This chain links TRBV6-6 with TRBJ1-2, with a weak D call TRBD1 (5 bases). This CDR3 has 14 residues. Germline lookup yields CDR1 MNHNY and CDR2 SVGAGI (reference sequence). Trimming took off 2 bases at V and 6 bases at J, with 13 bases between the two ends. CDR3 nucleotide sequence: TGTGCCAGCAGTTACGATGCGGGGGTTAATGGCTACACCTTC. Its translation is CASSYDAGVNGYTF.

The genes are TRBV28 and TRBJ2-7; 11 bases line up with TRBD1. The V segment lost 0 bases and the J segment 7 bases; nucleotides outside the gene matches: 14. Germline assignment: CDR1 MDHEN and CDR2 SYDVKM. The CDR3 is made up of 18 amino acids. CDR3 protein: CASSLCRGTGGFFVEQYF. CDR3 in DNA: TGTGCCAGCAGTTTATGCCGAGGGACAGGGGGATTTTTCGTAGAGCAGTACTTC.